A single TCR beta chain is shown here with its context. From germline, CDR1 is GTSNPN and CDR2 SVGIG (reference sequence). The CDR3 covers 16 residues. The V end was cut by 2 bases, the J end by 2 bases, with 18 bases between. These data belong to a study of blood T cell repertoires in COVID-19. Participant age was roughly 18 to 95 years, and participants resided in 24 US areas. Using immunoSEQ multiplex PCR, the repertoire was profiled, and TCRdb retains in-frame clones only, with some absent. Counted here are a few hundred thousand clones, 70% to 90% occurring once; the ten biggest clones make up less than 1.5%.

The source material was PBMCs or T cells enriched from blood (not recorded which). The chain links TRBV30 to TRBJ1-2; tentatively, D is TRBD1 (5 bases). The clonotype comes from a woman younger than 30 who had recovered from COVID-19. The CDR3 DNA reads TGTGCCTGGAGTTACCCTCTCGACAGACAGAACTATGGCTACACCTTC. Encoded protein: CAWSYPLDRQNYGYTF. The variable domain in full, with the rest retrieved from reference TRBV30 and TRBJ1-2, is SQTIHQWPATLVQPVGSPLSLECTVEGTSNPNLYWYRQAAGRGLQLLFYSVGIGQISSEVPQNLSASRPQDRQFILSSKKLLLSDSGFYLCAWSYPLDRQNYGYTFGSGTRLTVV.